The T cell receptor (beta chain) described here comes from a study of human T cells and chemical hapten exposure. Background on the study: The patients were mostly female; they had alopecia areata, totalis or universalis.

Specified time point: patch test 1, 2 weeks after DPC sensitization. Treatment here: therapeutic diphenylcyclopropenone sensitization with weekly scalp DPC. In germline, CDR1 is MDHEN, CDR2 SYDVKM. The CDR3 has 18 amino acids. With V trimmed by 4 bases and J by 4 bases, 11 bases remained unmatched. Each CDR3 protein is one row after TCRdb ran MiXCR on the RACE reads. The sample shows around 120,000 distinct CDR3 sequences, approximately 11% of them seen only once. V and J are TRBV28 and TRBJ2-3, with 13 bases identical to TRBD2. This specimen consisted of whole blood, obtained in connection with sensitization to the hapten diphenylcyclopropenone (DPC). This TCR derives from a woman aged 35 to 49 with alopecia areata. Some clones in this sample may be carry-over from other donors' samples. CDR3 sequence reads: CASSSPLGLAGVADTQYF. The CDR3 coding sequence is TGTGCCAGCAGTTCTCCCCTCGGACTAGCGGGAGTCGCAGATACGCAGTATTTT.